This T cell receptor (beta chain) was retrieved from a study of technical replicates of blood from a handful of donors. The CDR3 is 13 amino acids. Germline V gene lookup returns CDR1 MGHDK and CDR2 SYGVNS. Trimming removed 6 bases at V and 0 bases at J, with 8 bases between. This clone was seen once. TCRdb's table, derived via immunoSEQ multiplex PCR, lists solely in-frame clones and lacks some. The data show roughly 74,000 clones, roughly nine tenths seen once. The sequencing input was T cells isolated from PBMCs. This TCR was sampled from a human donor in good health. The gene calls are TRBV25-1 and TRBJ1-1, with unresolved D. The chain's CDR3 is CASRSLMNTEAFF. CDR3 in DNA: TGTGCCAGCAGGAGTTTAATGAACACTGAAGCTTTCTTT. Variable domain in full (rest from reference TRBV25-1 and TRBJ1-1): EADIYQTPRYLVIGTGKKITLECSQTMGHDKMYWYQQDPGMELHLIHYSYGVNSTEKGDLSSESTVSRIRTEHFPLTLESARPSHTSQYLCASRSLMNTEAFFGQGTRLTVV.